The 27 T cell receptor beta chains reported below all come from one sample, sequenced in a study of blood T cell repertoires in COVID-19. Some clones are missing from TCRdb's copy, which holds only in-frame ones; the method was immunoSEQ multiplex PCR. The repertoire includes around 400,000 clones, roughly 90% of them detected once, and around 1.2% sits in the top ten. Material: peripheral blood. The origin of the receptors is a man between 40 and 49 years old with acute or convalescent COVID-19.

The chain uses TRBV2 and TRBJ2-7; D is possibly TRBD1 (6 bases). Per germline, CDR1 SNHLY and CDR2 FYNNEI. With 10 bases removed from V and 0 bases from J, the gap between germline ends came to 16 bases. This CDR3 spans 14 amino acids. CDR3 protein: CATKSRTDSYEQYF. In nucleotides, the CDR3 is TGTGCCACCAAAAGCCGGACAGACTCCTACGAGCAGTACTTC.

The table lists this clone with a few counts. The rearrangement uses TRBV3-1 (or the pseudogene TRBV3-2) and TRBJ1-1; D gene uncertain. V lost 6 bases and J 4 bases, leaving 15 bases between the germline ends. Germline CDR1 and CDR2: LGHDT and YNNKEL (reference sequence). CDR3 length: 14 residues. The CDR3 reads CASSVFSAATEAFF. CDR3 in DNA: TGTGCCAGCAGTGTCTTTTCCGCGGCCACTGAAGCTTTCTTT.

This chain links TRBV10-3 with TRBJ2-7, with 8 bases fitting TRBD1. This CDR3 is built from 13 residues. The V gene's germline CDR1 is ENHRY and CDR2 SYGVKD. Trimming took 6 bases from V and 2 from J; bases not matched to a gene: 3. The CDR3: CAISGTGPYEQYF. Here the CDR3 DNA reads TGTGCCATCAGCGGGACAGGCCCCTACGAGCAGTACTTC.

The chain has TRBV28 and TRBJ1-2, with 11 bases fitting TRBD1. Germline V lookup: CDR1 MDHEN, CDR2 SYDVKM. This CDR3 is built from 15 residues. Trimming cost V 6 bases and J 8 bases; bases outside gene matches: 11. CDR3 region: CASRAGTGGFWGYTF. The CDR3 nucleotides are TGTGCCAGCAGGGCCGGGACAGGGGGTTTCTGGGGCTACACCTTC.

This chain uses TRBV19 with TRBJ2-4; 7 bases are shared with TRBD2. V gave up 3 bases and J gave up 6 bases; unmatched junction bases: 11. This CDR3 has 16 amino acids. Germline V gives CDR1 LNHDA, CDR2 SQIVND (reference sequence). This chain's CDR3 is CASSISLAERGNIQYF. The CDR3 bases are TGTGCCAGTAGTATCAGTCTAGCGGAGAGGGGAAACATTCAGTACTTC.

This chain links TRBV27 with TRBJ2-5; 7 bases are shared with TRBD2. Trimming removed 0 bases from V and 2 bases from J; junction bases left unmatched: 6. From germline, CDR1 is MNHEY and CDR2 SMNVEV (reference sequence). This CDR3 spans 16 amino acids. CDR3 bases: TGTGCCAGCAGTTTATCTACACTAGCGCCTCAAGAGACCCAGTACTTC. Its protein is CASSLSTLAPQETQYF.

V usage is TRBV12-3 or TRBV12-4 and J usage is TRBJ1-2; D remains ambiguous. V was clipped by 8 bases and J by 8 bases, with 18 bases between them. This CDR3 has 13 amino acids. In DNA form, the CDR3 reads TGTGCCAGCGCGCCCGGCAAATCGCGGGGCTACACCTTC. It yields the protein CASAPGKSRGYTF.

V is TRBV29-1 and J is TRBJ1-1; D is undetermined. V was shortened by 7 bases and J by 1 base, with 10 bases between the two germline ends. Germline CDR1 SQVTM, CDR2 ANQGSEA. The CDR3 is 12 amino acids. The CDR3 sequence: CSARNRNTEAFF. CDR3 bases: TGCAGCGCCCGAAACAGGAACACTGAAGCTTTCTTT. Full variable domain (rest looked up from reference TRBV29-1 and TRBJ1-1): SAVISQKPSRDICQRGTSLTIQCQVDSQVTMMFWYRQQPGQSLTLIATANQGSEATYESGFVIDKFPISRPNLTFSTLTVSNMSPEDSSIYLCSARNRNTEAFFGQGTRLTVV.

The chain recombines TRBV19 with TRBJ2-5; TRBD1 is a possible D gene (5 bases). This CDR3 is 15 amino acids long. From germline, CDR1 is LNHDA and CDR2 SQIVND (reference sequence). Trimming removed 3 bases from V and 2 bases from J, with 13 bases in between. The chain's CDR3 is CASSIRGHKQETQYF. The CDR3 coding sequence is TGTGCCAGTAGTATCCGTGGACATAAACAAGAGACCCAGTACTTC.

This chain joins TRBV28 and TRBJ1-1, with 9 positions matching TRBD1. This CDR3 region has 14 residues. Unmatched junction bases numbered 8, after V lost 7 bases and J lost 5 bases. Germline assignment: CDR1 MDHEN and CDR2 SYDVKM. The DNA for the CDR3 is TGTGCCAGCAATACACCGGGACAGGGAACTGAAGCTTTCTTT. It specifies CASNTPGQGTEAFF. Combining the CDR3 with reference TRBV28 and TRBJ1-1 gives the whole variable domain DVKVTQSSRYLVKRTGEKVFLECVQDMDHENMFWYRQDPGLGLRLIYFSYDVKMKEKGDIPEGYSVSREKKERFSLILESASTNQTSMYLCASNTPGQGTEAFFGQGTRLTVV.

The gene calls are TRBV7-8 and TRBJ2-3, with TRBD2 as a possible D gene (6 bases). Trimming took off 0 bases at V and 6 bases at J, with 16 bases between the two ends. The CDR3 length is 16 residues. The germline gives CDR1 SGHVS, CDR2 FQNEAQ. CDR3 region: CASSLAGTAGSDTQYF. The CDR3 nucleotides are TGTGCCAGCAGCTTAGCGGGAACTGCGGGATCCGATACGCAGTATTTT.

The V call is TRBV10-3, the J call TRBJ1-2, with D perhaps matching TRBD1 (6 bases). V dropped 8 bases and J dropped 4 bases, with 23 bases sitting between them. Germline-derived CDR1 and CDR2 are ENHRY and SYGVKD. The CDR3 is 16 residues long. Here the CDR3 reads CAIPRTAGFGGYGYTF. The DNA of the CDR3 is TGTGCCATCCCCCGGACAGCAGGATTCGGCGGCTATGGCTACACCTTC.

J is TRBJ1-5 and V is TRBV5-5; the match to TRBD1 covers 8 bases. Germline loops: CDR1 SGHKS, CDR2 YYEKEE (reference sequence). With 4 bases clipped from V and 4 bases from J, the junction kept 7 bases outside the gene matches. CDR3 length: 15 amino acids. CDR3 nucleotide sequence: TGTGCCAGCAGCCGCACAGGGGGTGAAAATCAGCCCCAGCATTTT. Its protein product is CASSRTGGENQPQHF.

V and J are TRBV7-9 and TRBJ1-5, with TRBD1 identical over 9 bases. There are 15 residues in the CDR3. Unmatched junction bases numbered 7, after V lost 5 bases and J lost 5 bases. Germline CDR1 reads SEHNR; CDR2 reads FQNEAQ (reference sequence). The CDR3 nucleotides are TGTGCCAGCAGCGGGGACAGGGCGGAGTATCAGCCCCAGCATTTT. Translating gives CASSGDRAEYQPQHF.

The chain couples TRBV2 to TRBJ1-1; maybe TRBD1 (6 bases). Germline V lookup: CDR1 SNHLY, CDR2 FYNNEI. The CDR3 loop spans 15 amino acids. V dropped 7 bases and J dropped 1 base, with 16 bases sitting between them. In DNA form, the CDR3 reads TGTGCCAGCAAGAGGGGGTCTGATAGGAACACTGAAGCTTTCTTT. Translation: CASKRGSDRNTEAFF. Drawing the rest from reference TRBV2 and TRBJ1-1, the complete variable domain is EPEVTQTPSHQVTQMGQEVILRCVPISNHLYFYWYRQILGQKVEFLVSFYNNEISEKSEIFDDQFSVERPDGSNFTLKIRSTKLEDSAMYFCASKRGSDRNTEAFFGQGTRLTVV.

This rearrangement joins TRBV7-2 to TRBJ1-4; TRBD1 matches 7 bases. Germline V lookup: CDR1 SGHTA, CDR2 FQGNSA. The CDR3 has 13 residues. Unmatched junction bases numbered 4, after V lost 5 bases and J lost 7 bases. CDR3: CASSQDRVEKLFF. The CDR3 nucleotides are TGTGCCAGCAGCCAAGACAGGGTTGAAAAACTGTTTTTT.

This sequence joins TRBV19 and TRBJ2-5; D is unclear. V dropped 5 bases and J dropped 5 bases, with 12 bases sitting between them. The CDR3 is made up of 13 amino acids. The germline CDR1 and CDR2 sequences are LNHDA and SQIVND (reference sequence). The DNA for the CDR3 is TGTGCCAGTAGTCCTCGCTCTAGTGAGACCCAGTACTTC. It translates to CASSPRSSETQYF.

The sample holds one count of this clone. The genes are TRBV5-5 and TRBJ2-1; no clear D gene. The V end lost 1 base, the J end lost 5 bases, and 13 bases lay between the germline ends. This CDR3 spans 15 amino acids. Germline V gene sequence: CDR1 SGHKS, CDR2 YYEKEE (reference sequence). This chain's CDR3 is CASSLFRGGNNEQFF. CDR3 in DNA: TGTGCCAGCAGCTTGTTCAGAGGCGGCAACAATGAGCAGTTCTTC.

The V call is TRBV6-5, the J call TRBJ2-3, with 13 bases that match TRBD2. The germline CDR1 and CDR2 sequences are MNHEY and SVGAGI. Losses at the gene ends were 6 bases for V and 2 bases for J; bases not matched to a gene: 2. The CDR3 runs 15 residues. CDR3 bases: TGTGCCAGCAGACTAGCGGGGGGGCCCACAGATACGCAGTATTTT. Amino acids: CASRLAGGPTDTQYF.

V usage is TRBV28 and J usage is TRBJ1-1; 7 bases match TRBD1. The CDR3 has 13 residues. Germline V gene data show CDR1 as MDHEN and CDR2 as SYDVKM. With 6 bases clipped from V and 6 bases from J, the junction kept 7 bases outside the gene matches. The CDR3 region has the DNA TGTGCCAGCAGGGCTAAAGACAGGGCTGAAGCTTTCTTT. Its protein is CASRAKDRAEAFF.

This chain connects TRBV3-1 (or the pseudogene TRBV3-2) to TRBJ1-5; D perhaps matches TRBD1 (6 bases). Deletions cut 0 bases from V and 7 bases from J, with 13 bases between. The CDR3 length is 15 residues. Germline CDR1 and CDR2: LGHDT and YNNKEL (reference sequence). The CDR3 protein is CASSQDFRGGQPQHF. The CDR3 nucleotides are TGTGCCAGCAGCCAAGATTTTAGGGGGGGGCAGCCCCAGCATTTT.

This clone was counted only a few times. The V and J genes are TRBV2 and TRBJ2-7; D not certain. Germline V gene data show CDR1 as SNHLY and CDR2 as FYNNEI. The V gene lost 7 bases and the J gene lost 0 bases, with 10 bases spanning the gap. The CDR3 spans 13 residues. The chain's CDR3 is CASTVSDSYEQYF. For the CDR3, the DNA is TGTGCCAGCACTGTGTCAGACTCCTACGAGCAGTACTTC.

The chain uses TRBV7-8 and TRBJ1-1; D unresolved. Germline loops: CDR1 SGHVS, CDR2 FQNEAQ. CDR3 length: 12 residues. V was clipped by 5 bases and J by 4 bases, with 8 bases between them. As DNA, the CDR3 is TGTGCCAGCAGCCCGTTGTCCACTGAAGCTTTCTTT. It yields the protein CASSPLSTEAFF.

The chain combines TRBV5-1 with TRBJ1-4; the D is unclear. V was trimmed by 3 bases and J by 0 bases, leaving 9 bases between them. The germline gives CDR1 SGHRS, CDR2 YFSETQ. The CDR3 runs 15 residues. DNA of the CDR3: TGCGCCAGCAGCTCCCCCGGGACAACTAATGAAAAACTGTTTTTT. Its protein is CASSSPGTTNEKLFF.

This clone came up a few times. This chain links TRBV3-1 (or the pseudogene TRBV3-2) with TRBJ2-5; D call uncertain. Trimming stripped 2 bases from V and 3 bases from J, with 13 bases between. The germline V gene has CDR1 LGHDT and CDR2 YNNKEL (reference sequence). This CDR3 has 15 residues. The DNA of the CDR3 is TGTGCCAGCAGCCAAAACTTTCGGCAGGAAGAGACCCAGTACTTC. Translation: CASSQNFRQEETQYF.

The chain employs TRBV7-2 and TRBJ1-2; 10 nucleotides agree with TRBD1. The length of the CDR3 is 16 residues. With V trimmed by 5 bases and J by 4 bases, 10 bases remained unmatched. Germline-derived CDR1 and CDR2 are SGHTA and FQGNSA. As DNA, the CDR3 is TGTGCCAGCAGCCCGGAAGGGACAGGGGCTTTCTATGGCTACACCTTC. Translating gives CASSPEGTGAFYGYTF. Full variable domain (outside the CDR3, taken from reference TRBV7-2 and TRBJ1-2): GAGVSQSPSNKVTEKGKDVELRCDPISGHTALYWYRQSLGQGLEFLIYFQGNSAPDKSGLPSDRFSAERTGGSVSTLTIQRTQQEDSAVYLCASSPEGTGAFYGYTFGSGTRLTVV.

The chain carries TRBV7-8 and TRBJ1-1; 7 nucleotides match TRBD1. This CDR3 comprises 15 residues. Germline lookup yields CDR1 SGHVS and CDR2 FQNEAQ. V lost 3 bases, J lost 7 bases, and 11 bases stayed unmatched. The chain's CDR3 is CASSFETGTLSEAFF. The CDR3 bases are TGTGCCAGCAGCTTCGAGACAGGGACCTTAAGTGAAGCTTTCTTT.